This T cell receptor (beta chain) was sequenced for a study of T cell changes during pregnancy in multiple sclerosis. The CDR3 is 17 residues long. J gave up 5 bases and V 7 bases, and 11 bases lay outside the gene matches. Germline V gives CDR1 SGHRS, CDR2 YFSETQ. Here immunoSEQ multiplex PCR was the method, and the copy in TCRdb shows in-frame clones only, minus some. The data contain more than 65,000 clones, nearly 95% of them seen just once; the ten biggest clones take up more than 1%. The chain links TRBV5-1 to TRBJ2-1; 14 positions agree with TRBD2. Here the sequenced sample was peripheral blood, taken in the second trimester of pregnancy. The sequence derives from a female donor with multiple sclerosis, enrolled in a pregnancy study. The CDR3 reads CASSGTSGSLKHNEQFF. CDR3 coding DNA: TGCGCCAGCTCCGGGACTAGCGGGAGCCTGAAACACAATGAGCAGTTCTTC.